This entry concerns a single T cell receptor beta chain. This clone was observed a handful of times. Its recognized antigen is unknown. No clone much larger than this one lies a single base away; base qualities are absent. The cohort comprised hundreds of healthy bone marrow donors. At the time of sampling, every cohort member was nominally healthy, though immune exposures that went unrecorded were likely present. The donor was CMV seropositive and belonged to the group of 250 to 350 seropositive cohort members. A peripheral blood sample was collected from each donor, and TCR beta sequencing was performed on peripheral blood mononuclear cells. Genomic DNA was extracted from the blood cell samples with the Qiagen DNeasy Blood Extraction Kit. Library creation used the immunoSEQ multiplex PCR assay. A mixture of 60 forward primers for TCR Vbeta segments and 13 reverse primers for TCR Jbeta segments was used in the multiplex PCR. Amplification of the CDR3 region of rearranged TCR beta genes was performed with a multiplex PCR assay on genomic DNA. Amplified TCR beta libraries were sequenced as 87-base-pair reads on the Illumina HiSeq System. Per the source publication's procedure: A later analysis counted some 80 million unique TCR beta chains across the 700 or so repertoires, and roughly 9.9 million of these chains were shared by at least two donors. A nearest-neighbor algorithm error-corrected the raw reads and collapsed the reads into unique sequences, merging closely related sequences to remove PCR and sequencing errors. V, D and J gene segments were assigned by aligning CDR3 sequences to IMGT reference sequences. Each retained sequence needed at least a six-nucleotide match to both a V gene segment and a J gene segment. Rearrangements were classified as productive when the CDR3 lacked stop codons and remained in frame with V and J, and all other rearrangements were classified as non-productive. Following IMGT convention, CDR3 was defined as the stretch from the second conserved V-encoded cysteine to the conserved J-encoded phenylalanine. In an earlier analysis of around 570 of the donors, sequences lacking an unambiguous match to a single V gene segment were excluded. In an earlier analysis of more than 500 of the donors, a V segment was called functional when productive rearrangements were above 56.7%, and segregating when the standard deviation between donors exceeded 5%. A statistical classification framework was developed to diagnose cytomegalovirus status using the catalog of TCR beta chain sequences. V and J gene assignment, in a later analysis, came from comparing TCR nucleotide sequences with IMGT/GENE-DB human TR gene sequences. In a later analysis, CDR3 sequences and most-parsimonious VDJ recombination scenarios were assigned using the TCRdist pipeline. In a later analysis, every TCR beta chain was defined by the combination of its CDR3 amino acid sequence and its V-gene family, and reads without a unique V-gene family were dropped. A later analysis removed over 500 highly shared, low-generation-probability nucleotide sequences to deal with suspected cross-contamination and a sequencing artifact. In a later analysis, a clonal expansion index for each public chain was calculated from normalized within-repertoire ranks of inferred template counts. In a later analysis, generation probabilities were computed with a VDJ recombination model fitted to out-of-frame rearrangements, and the resulting probabilities were checked against IGoR. A later analysis scored TCR-TCR, TCR-HLA and TCR-CMV co-occurrence with hypergeometric tests, applying a repertoire-size bias correction to TCR pairs. In a later analysis, false discovery rates were estimated by permuting HLA or CMV assignments 20 times. In a later analysis, co-occurring TCRs were grouped with DBSCAN, and TCRdist sequence similarity was added when clustering was performed within HLA-allele-positive subsets. Repertoires with fewer than 30,000 or more than 120,000 public chains were left out of co-occurrence clustering, as were a few repertoires with anomalous nucleotide sharing. The clones in this table, taken by TCRdb from immuneACCESS, are in-frame only. Not every clone is retained; where verified, under half of the shortfall comes from an unresolved V gene, and the cause of the rest is unknown. For V, J and clone size, that table is used; D and trimming come from the DNA. Across this sample there are 150,000 to 200,000 clones, with about 80% seen only once. The top ten constitute around 2% of the sample.

The sample comes from a study of cytomegalovirus exposure and HLA in healthy donors (dated by TCRdb to 2016 to 2017). As for the study more broadly: An earlier analysis of roughly 500 of the donors reported approximately 280 Gb of sequence data and around 100 million unique TCR beta sequences obtained from around 170 million T cells. An early release that covered fewer than 800 HLA-typed donors contained approximately 300 gigabases of sequencing data and about 93 million unique TCR sequences. Of the roughly 390 genotyped donors, approximately 83% fell in the genetic ancestry cluster associated with self-reported Caucasian donors. The study aimed to test whether signatures of past pathogen exposure could be identified by cataloging public T cell receptors. The T cell repertoires of some 670 subjects were profiled by immunosequencing and related to cytomegalovirus serostatus. A separate validation cohort of over a hundred different subjects was used in addition to the roughly 700-subject first cohort. To predict cytomegalovirus infection status, the study brought together high-throughput TCR immunosequencing, statistical association of individual TCRs with disease status, and machine learning. A later analysis re-examined previously published TCR beta repertoires from roughly 650 donors and added high-resolution HLA genotyping to investigate patterns of TCR occurrence. Rather than drawing on any new phenotypic data, the later analysis identified candidate immune exposures from TCR beta sequences and the way those sequences occurred across donors. An earlier analysis of around 640 of the donors used high-throughput TCR beta sequencing to judge whether each TCR beta V gene segment behaved as functional or pseudogenic. Donor age, sex, ethnicity and CMV serostatus were compiled together with the repertoire data. A later genetic analysis used genome-wide SNP genotypes for about three fifths of the roughly 700 donors, treating that subset as a discovery cohort. Every discovery cohort repertoire had been produced on one sequencing platform. Both class I and class II loci were covered by HLA typing, at four-digit resolution. Typing coverage differed by locus: A, B, C, DRB1 and DQB1 were typed in about 620-630 donors, DQA1 in roughly 500, DPA1 in 606, and DPB1 in around 440. Five DR-DQ haplotypes were handled as single units for association and clustering because linkage in the cohort was strong. On average, about 200,000 unique TCR beta nucleotide sequences were sequenced per donor among 398 genotyped donors of the cohort, with 15% to 20% of those sequences being non-productive. Results and caveats for the whole study, not just this receptor: V-gene and J-gene trimming of TCR beta chains was associated with a missense DCLRE1C variant in a later genetic analysis, and the association was replicated in an independent cohort. Across donors, most TCR sequences were observed very rarely, whereas some public TCRs were present in many individuals. According to a later analysis, TCR association rates differed among HLA loci, with DRB1 alleles showing the most associated TCRs and HLA-C alleles showing the fewest. Some IMGT-functional V segments, including TRBV6-2 and TRBV6-3, could not be distinguished by the 87-base-pair reads and were therefore excluded. A later analysis found that HLA-associated TCR beta chains were more clonally expanded and had lower generation probabilities than equally common non-associated chains. The cohort was sequenced for TCR beta chains only, and without alpha or paired-chain data the features that could be detected were limited. In vitro tests confirmed that three of the cytomegalovirus-associated TCR beta chains recognize cytomegalovirus antigens. A cluster of highly shared sequence variants was judged likely to be a technical artifact of the sequencing pipeline. A later analysis found that most CMV-associated TCR beta chains appeared HLA-restricted, with HLA associations seemingly driven largely by CMV exposure. The study listed 170 or so TCR beta chains as associated with cytomegalovirus. The presence/absence analyses assumed that sequencing depth was roughly uniform across donors, and that assumption may not be true. A later analysis associated about 17,000 TCR beta sequences with specific HLA alleles at a false discovery rate of 0.05. Several of the top co-occurrence clusters appeared to be linked to parvovirus B19, influenza, CMV and Epstein-Barr virus, according to a later analysis. In an earlier analysis of under 600 of the donors, most TCR beta V segments were observed in productive rearrangements about 87% or about 30% of the time, broadly matching IMGT annotations. The only immune exposure information available for the cohort was CMV serostatus. Strong co-occurrence of HLA alleles, especially DR and DQ, made assigning TCR associations to individual alleles difficult. Correlated functional status among segregating V segments might be attributable to linkage disequilibrium, but an unknown experimental factor could not be ruled out. About 17 rarely observed V segments, including chromosome 9 orphons, were excluded from the earlier analysis of some 590 of the donors because counts were too low. The classifier was reported to diagnose cytomegalovirus status with high specificity and sensitivity in both the original cohort and the validation cohort. Compared with the roughly 700-donor mean, donors in an Asian-associated ancestry cluster had fewer N-insertions in productive TCRs, according to a later genetic analysis. HLA typing was unavailable for some donors at each locus, so association tests used only the typed subset. It was suggested by the authors that the approach could potentially be generalized to other disease states and immunological phenotypes. A further reported finding was that TCR beta sequences accurately predicted the HLA-A and HLA-B alleles for most subjects in the first cohort.

As encoded in the germline V gene, CDR1 is SGHTA while CDR2 is FQGNSA. The CDR3 runs 15 amino acids, cysteine and phenylalanine included. Only the CDR3 DNA stays, 45 bases, in frame from base 1. Between the V and J ends, shortened by 5 bases and 2 bases respectively, the junction contains 15 bases. The sequenced sample consisted of PBMCs. Recombination joined TRBV7-2 with TRBJ2-5, with the identity of the D gene unclear. The receptor's source is a woman aged 18-29 years in good health and CMV-seropositive. The CDR3: CASSRVVSKQETQYF. The DNA sequence is given as TGTGCCAGCAGCCGAGTGGTCTCCAAACAAGAGACCCAGTACTTC.